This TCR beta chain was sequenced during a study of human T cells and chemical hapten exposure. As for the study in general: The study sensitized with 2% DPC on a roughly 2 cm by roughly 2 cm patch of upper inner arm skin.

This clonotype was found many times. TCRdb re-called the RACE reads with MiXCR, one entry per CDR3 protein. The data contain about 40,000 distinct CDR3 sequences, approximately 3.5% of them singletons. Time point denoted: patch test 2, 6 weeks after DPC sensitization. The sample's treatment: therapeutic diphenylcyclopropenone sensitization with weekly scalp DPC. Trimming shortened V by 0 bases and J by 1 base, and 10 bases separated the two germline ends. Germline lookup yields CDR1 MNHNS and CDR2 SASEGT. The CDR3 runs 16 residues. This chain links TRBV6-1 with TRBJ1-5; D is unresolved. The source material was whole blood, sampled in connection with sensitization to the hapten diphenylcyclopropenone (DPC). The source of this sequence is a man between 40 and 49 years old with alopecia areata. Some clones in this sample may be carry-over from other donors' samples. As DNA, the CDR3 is TGTGCCAGCAGTGAAGCTTCAGTGTGGAGCAATCAGCCCCAGCATTTT. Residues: CASSEASVWSNQPQHF.